Each of the 9 T cell receptor beta chains below was sequenced from the same sample in a study of cytomegalovirus exposure and HLA in healthy donors. PCR involved 60 Vbeta and 13 Jbeta primers. The protocol was immunoSEQ multiplex PCR, while the TCRdb copy is restricted to in-frame clones and leaves out a portion. The sample table includes tens of thousands of clones. Sequenced material: PBMCs. The source is a man under 40 in good health and CMV-seropositive.

The genes are TRBV5-1 and TRBJ2-7; perhaps TRBD1 as D (6 bases). The CDR3 is made up of 16 amino acids. Trimming pared 4 bases from V and 3 bases from J, leaving 20 bases between. Germline V lookup: CDR1 SGHRS, CDR2 YFSETQ. The CDR3 DNA reads TGCGCCAGCAGCCCGACCCCCGGGACAATTAACTACGAGCAGTACTTC. This translates into CASSPTPGTINYEQYF. Full variable domain (outside the CDR3, taken from reference TRBV5-1 and TRBJ2-7): KAGVTQTPRYLIKTRGQQVTLSCSPISGHRSVSWYQQTPGQGLQFLFEYFSETQRNKGNFPGRFSGRQFSNSRSEMNVSTLELGDSALYLCASSPTPGTINYEQYFGPGTRLTVT.

This chain uses TRBV7-9 with TRBJ2-1, with 7 nucleotides matching TRBD2. This CDR3 is built from 16 residues. V shed 7 bases, J shed 2 bases, and the junction held 11 bases outside the gene matches. The germline V gene encodes CDR1 SEHNR and CDR2 FQNEAQ (reference sequence). DNA of the CDR3: TGTGCCAGCAAAGGGGTGGGCGGGGGTGCCTACAATGAGCAGTTCTTC. Encoded protein: CASKGVGGGAYNEQFF.

The V and J genes are TRBV30 and TRBJ2-3, with 10 bases fitting TRBD2. V gave up 0 bases and J gave up 4 bases; unmatched junction bases: 7. The CDR3 extends over 16 amino acids. From germline, CDR1 is GTSNPN and CDR2 SVGIG (reference sequence). The DNA of the CDR3 is TGTGCCTGGAGTGTAGACCTAGCGGGAGAACCAGATACGCAGTATTTT. Residues: CAWSVDLAGEPDTQYF. Based on the CDR3 plus reference TRBV30 and TRBJ2-3, the full variable domain is SQTIHQWPATLVQPVGSPLSLECTVEGTSNPNLYWYRQAAGRGLQLLFYSVGIGQISSEVPQNLSASRPQDRQFILSSKKLLLSDSGFYLCAWSVDLAGEPDTQYFGPGTRLTVL.

This chain joins TRBV30 and TRBJ1-5; 7 nucleotides align to TRBD1. Losses at the gene ends were 5 bases for V and 3 bases for J; bases not matched to a gene: 1. The CDR3 length is 12 residues. CDR1 and CDR2 from the germline V gene are GTSNPN and SVGIG (reference sequence). The CDR3 loop reads CAWDRDNQPQHF. The DNA of the CDR3 is TGTGCCTGGGACAGGGACAATCAGCCCCAGCATTTT.

This chain connects TRBV30 to TRBJ2-5; 9 nucleotides match TRBD2. Germline assignment: CDR1 GTSNPN and CDR2 SVGIG (reference sequence). CDR3 length equals 14 residues. After removal of 0 bases from V and 3 bases from J, the junction contained 2 bases not matched to a gene. The CDR3 DNA reads TGTGCCTGGAGTGTACCTAGCGGGGAAGAGACCCAGTACTTC. Protein: CAWSVPSGEETQYF.

The V call is TRBV29-1, the J call TRBJ2-1; 9 nucleotides align to TRBD2. Trimming took 3 bases from V and 7 from J; bases not matched to a gene: 7. The CDR3 has 14 residues. Per the germline V gene, CDR1 is SQVTM and CDR2 is ANQGSEA. The CDR3 is CSVDGLAGLNEQFF. CDR3 bases: TGCAGCGTTGACGGCCTAGCGGGGCTTAATGAGCAGTTCTTC.

The chain employs TRBV4-1 and TRBJ1-1; 7 positions agree with TRBD1. Germline lookup yields CDR1 MGHRA and CDR2 YSYEKL. V gave up 3 bases and J gave up 2 bases; unmatched junction bases: 3. The CDR3 consists of 14 residues. The CDR3 DNA reads TGCGCCAGCAGCCATGACAGGGTAAACACTGAAGCTTTCTTT. This translates into CASSHDRVNTEAFF.

The rearrangement links TRBV19 to TRBJ2-1; possible D gene TRBD1, 5 bases. The CDR3 spans 13 residues. Germline CDR1 reads LNHDA; CDR2 reads SQIVND (reference sequence). V lost 3 bases and J 6 bases, leaving 9 bases between the germline ends. The CDR3 DNA follows: TGTGCCAGTAGTATGGGGCCGGCCAATGAGCAGTTCTTC. It yields the protein CASSMGPANEQFF.

The chain recombines TRBV6-1 with TRBJ1-1; D ambiguous. The CDR3 spans 16 residues. V lost 1 base, J lost 5 bases, and 17 bases lay in between. CDR1 and CDR2 from the germline V gene are MNHNS and SASEGT. CDR3 protein: CASSEVPGGIRTEAFF. In DNA, the CDR3 is TGTGCCAGCAGTGAAGTCCCGGGAGGGATCAGGACTGAAGCTTTCTTT.